This T cell receptor (beta chain) was retrieved from a study of CD8+CD57+ T cells in acquired aplastic anemia. For the study at large: Yields of DNA that came from sorted CD4+ and CD8+ cells averaged roughly 3.2 ug. The study's findings and limits: The number of CD8+ CDR3 sequences shared by patients and controls was roughly 30.

The CDR3 consists of 14 residues. Trimming cost V 2 bases and J 3 bases, with 14 bases left between them. The germline gives CDR1 GTSNPN, CDR2 SVGIG (reference sequence). This clonotype was observed a few times. The target antigen is unknown. Researchers used genomic DNA as the template to profile TCR beta VDJ and CDR3. TCRdb reprocessed the reads with MiXCR, giving one entry per CDR3 protein. Seen here are a few hundred thousand distinct CDR3 sequences, 56% observed once, and the top ten hold roughly 8%. Material for sequencing was sorted CD4+, CD8+, or CD8+CD57+ T cells (not recorded which) from PBMCs. This clonotype originated in a human donor with severe aplastic anemia or a healthy control (not recorded which). The genes are TRBV30 and TRBJ2-7; D is possibly TRBD1 (6 bases). The CDR3, as DNA: TGTGCCTGGAGTCGGGACATCAGGAACTACGAGCAGTACTTC. Translation: CAWSRDIRNYEQYF.